This T cell receptor (beta chain) was identified during a study of blood T cell repertoires in COVID-19. Study-wide context: The cDNA or gDNA used as material had been derived from T cells, B-cell-depleted T cells, or PBMCs.

Sequenced by immunoSEQ multiplex PCR; TCRdb stores in-frame clones only, minus some. The repertoire consists of about 140,000 clones, with roughly 79% occurring once and the leading ten covering roughly 2.9%. Each participant's cohort was designated according to participant-reported clinical history. The length of the CDR3 is 14 residues. Germline CDR1 SGHNT, CDR2 YENEEA. Trimming left V 5 bases short and J 3 bases short, with 13 bases between. The receptor was derived from a woman aged 45-65 years who had recovered from COVID-19. This sequence joins TRBV11-3 and TRBJ1-2; perhaps TRBD1 as D (5 bases). The specimen sequenced was PBMCs or T cells enriched from blood (not recorded which). DNA for the CDR3: TGTGCCAGCAGCCCCGGCAGGGCCCACTATGGCTACACCTTC. Its translation: CASSPGRAHYGYTF. The complete variable domain, with remaining parts taken from reference TRBV11-3 and TRBJ1-2, reads EAGVVQSPRYKIIEKKQPVAFWCNPISGHNTLYWYLQNLGQGPELLIRYENEEAVDDSQLPKDRFSAERLKGVDSTLKIQPAELGDSAVYLCASSPGRAHYGYTFGSGTRLTVV.